Each of the 19 T cell receptor beta chains below was sequenced from the same sample in a study of blood T cell repertoires in COVID-19. The assay was immunoSEQ multiplex PCR, and TCRdb's table has in-frame clones only and misses some. Among 200,000 to 250,000 clones listed, roughly 80% were seen once. The sample taken for sequencing was PBMCs or T cells enriched from blood (not recorded which). These receptors all stem from a man aged 55 to 70 who had recovered from COVID-19.

J is TRBJ1-2 and V is TRBV19, with 7 bases identical to TRBD1. V lost 5 bases and J lost 0; bases outside the gene matches: 9. This CDR3 comprises 16 residues. Germline V gives CDR1 LNHDA, CDR2 SQIVND (reference sequence). The CDR3 nucleotides are TGTGCCAGTAGTCCCTTTCGACAGGGACCTAACTATGGCTACACCTTC. This gives the protein CASSPFRQGPNYGYTF.

This chain uses TRBV7-9 with TRBJ1-2; a possible D gene is TRBD1 (5 bases). V was trimmed by 4 bases and J by 8 bases, leaving 17 bases between them. This CDR3 has 14 residues. Germline V gene data show CDR1 as SEHNR and CDR2 as FQNEAQ (reference sequence). CDR3 loop: CASSSETRERGYTF. CDR3 nucleotide sequence: TGTGCCAGCAGCTCCGAGACCAGGGAAAGGGGCTACACCTTC. Based on the CDR3 plus reference TRBV7-9 and TRBJ1-2, the full variable domain is DTGVSQNPRHKITKRGQNVTFRCDPISEHNRLYWYRQTLGQGPEFLTYFQNEAQLEKSRLLSDRFSAERPKGSFSTLEIQRTEQGDSAMYLCASSSETRERGYTFGSGTRLTVV.

CDR3 sequence (DNA): TGTGCCACCAGTGGGACGGGGGGCGCGAACAATGAGCAGTTCTTC. Its protein product is CATSGTGGANNEQFF. The V call is TRBV24-1, the J call TRBJ2-1; tentatively, D is TRBD2 (7 bases). Trimming stripped 5 bases from V and 5 bases from J, with 15 bases between. Per germline, CDR1 KGHDR and CDR2 SFDVKD. This CDR3 is 15 amino acids long.

With regard to this clone: The identical CDR3 is also encoded by other nucleotide sequences in the sample. The CDR3 DNA is TGTGCCAGCAGACCTCCCCGGGGGAAAGGTGGCTACACCTTC. Its protein is CASRPPRGKGGYTF. The chain recombines TRBV6-5 with TRBJ1-2; D may be TRBD1 (5 bases). CDR3 size: 14 residues. Germline V CDR1 and CDR2: MNHEY, SVGAGI. V was trimmed by 6 bases and J by 7 bases, leaving 18 bases between them.

V usage is TRBV7-2 and J usage is TRBJ2-3; 7 nucleotides align to TRBD2. The germline V gene encodes CDR1 SGHTA and CDR2 FQGNSA. The V gene end was trimmed by 5 bases and the J gene end by 3 bases; junction bases not matched to a gene: 5. CDR3 length equals 14 residues. DNA of the CDR3: TGTGCCAGCAGCCGGGGGGTCGGTACAGATACGCAGTATTTT. It specifies CASSRGVGTDTQYF.

This chain uses TRBV6-1 with TRBJ1-2; no reliable D call. Trimming shortened V by 3 bases and J by 4 bases, and 9 bases separated the two germline ends. From germline, CDR1 is MNHNS and CDR2 SASEGT. CDR3 length: 13 amino acids. CDR3 nucleotides: TGTGCCAGCAGTGAGATGAGGGCCTATGGCTACACCTTC. Protein: CASSEMRAYGYTF.

This CDR3 reads CASSLRTGFRDEQFF. Written as DNA, the CDR3 is TGTGCCAGCAGCCTCCGGACAGGGTTTAGAGATGAGCAGTTCTTC. The V gene is TRBV3-1 (or the pseudogene TRBV3-2), the J gene TRBJ2-1, with 8 bases identical to TRBD1. The CDR3 consists of 15 residues. The junction had 10 bases not matched to a gene; V was cut back by 4 bases and J by 8 bases. Germline V lookup: CDR1 LGHDT, CDR2 YNNKEL (reference sequence).

This clone is a singleton in its sample. This chain links TRBV4-2 with TRBJ1-2; weak D call: TRBD1 (5 bases). Germline CDR1 reads LGHNA; CDR2 reads YNFKEQ. With 0 bases removed from V and 3 bases from J, the gap between germline ends came to 11 bases. The CDR3 has 15 amino acids. CDR3 DNA: TGTGCCAGCAGCCAAGATCGTGACAGCTACTATGGCTACACCTTC. Encoded protein: CASSQDRDSYYGYTF.

The sample holds one count of this clone. The chain couples TRBV21-1 to TRBJ1-4; the table's D call, TRBD1, has no DNA check behind it. TRBV21-1 is a pseudogene locus. This CDR3 is 15 amino acids long. The CDR3 reads CASSKVGRVGEKLFF. For the CDR3, the DNA is TGTGCCAGCAGCAAGGTAGGCAGGGTCGGTGAAAAACTGTTTTTT.

The rearrangement joins TRBV27 to TRBJ1-1; 9 bases agree with TRBD1. This CDR3 region has 15 residues. Per the germline V gene, CDR1 is MNHEY and CDR2 is SMNVEV (reference sequence). The V and J ends lost 6 bases and 7 bases, in that order; junction bases with no gene match: 12. In nucleotides, the CDR3 is TGTGCCAGCAGCAAATTTAAACAGGGGGCATTTGAAGCTTTCTTT. It translates to CASSKFKQGAFEAFF.

The chain carries TRBV7-2 and TRBJ1-1; D is perhaps TRBD1 (5 bases). Deletions cut 2 bases from V and 1 base from J, with 8 bases between. The germline gives CDR1 SGHTA, CDR2 FQGNSA. CDR3 size: 14 residues. CDR3 sequence: CASSLNGQNTEAFF. The CDR3 DNA reads TGTGCCAGCAGCTTAAACGGACAGAACACTGAAGCTTTCTTT.

Comments on this clone: Additional DNA sequences in this sample encode the identical CDR3. The chain has TRBV5-1 and TRBJ1-5, with no clear D. The CDR3 totals 15 residues. In germline, CDR1 is SGHRS, CDR2 YFSETQ. V lost 1 base, J lost 0 bases, and 8 bases lay in between. The CDR3 nucleotides read TGCGCCAGCAGCTTGCTCGGAGTTAGCAATCAGCCCCAGCATTTT. It translates to CASSLLGVSNQPQHF. Filled out from reference TRBV5-1 and TRBJ1-5, the complete variable domain reads KAGVTQTPRYLIKTRGQQVTLSCSPISGHRSVSWYQQTPGQGLQFLFEYFSETQRNKGNFPGRFSGRQFSNSRSEMNVSTLELGDSALYLCASSLLGVSNQPQHFGDGTRLSIL.

The rearrangement uses TRBV5-8 and TRBJ2-7; D not certain. The CDR3 length is 17 residues. Germline V gene data show CDR1 as SGHTS and CDR2 as YDEGEE. Trimming stripped 0 bases from V and 0 bases from J, with 16 bases between. In DNA, the CDR3 is TGTGCCAGCAGCTTGGATCTGGGCGAATCCAGCTCCTACGAGCAGTACTTC. Translating it yields CASSLDLGESSSYEQYF. Full variable domain (remainder filled in from reference TRBV5-8 and TRBJ2-7): EAGVTQSPTHLIKTRGQQATLRCSPISGHTSVYWYQQALGLGLQFLLWYDEGEERNRGNFPPRFSGRQFPNYSSELNVNALELEDSALYLCASSLDLGESSSYEQYFGPGTRLTVT.

The CDR3 region is CASSYDKRVGDTQYF. CDR3 nucleotide sequence: TGTGCCAGCAGTTACGACAAGAGGGTGGGAGATACGCAGTATTTT. The chain combines TRBV7-9 with TRBJ2-3; maybe TRBD2 (5 bases). V was cut by 6 bases and J by 5 bases, with 18 bases left in between. The CDR3 spans 15 residues. CDR1 and CDR2 from the germline V gene are SEHNR and FQNEAQ (reference sequence).

The CDR3 DNA reads as TGTGCCAGTAGTATAACAGGGGGCTATGGCTACACCTTC. Amino acid sequence: CASSITGGYGYTF. This rearrangement joins TRBV19 to TRBJ1-2, with 8 bases that match TRBD1. The germline V gene encodes CDR1 LNHDA and CDR2 SQIVND (reference sequence). The CDR3 runs 13 residues. The V and J ends lost 2 bases and 4 bases, in that order; junction bases with no gene match: 0.

The CDR3 spells CASSRQSSGNTIYF. For the CDR3, the DNA is TGTGCCAGCAGCCGACAGTCCTCTGGAAACACCATATATTTT. The rearrangement joins TRBV5-8 to TRBJ1-3; D is possibly TRBD1 (5 bases). The germline V gene has CDR1 SGHTS and CDR2 YDEGEE. V gave up 4 bases and J gave up 0 bases, with 8 bases separating them. This CDR3 has 14 amino acids. The variable domain in full, completed from reference TRBV5-8 and TRBJ1-3, reads EAGVTQSPTHLIKTRGQQATLRCSPISGHTSVYWYQQALGLGLQFLLWYDEGEERNRGNFPPRFSGRQFPNYSSELNVNALELEDSALYLCASSRQSSGNTIYFGEGSWLTVV.

The rearrangement uses TRBV9 and TRBJ1-2; D unclear. This CDR3 comprises 17 residues. Trimming removed 2 bases from V and 3 bases from J, with 20 bases in between. The germline V gene has CDR1 SGDLS and CDR2 YYNGEE. CDR3 sequence: CASSVFPRLKEYYGYTF. DNA of the CDR3: TGTGCCAGCAGCGTTTTTCCCCGACTAAAGGAATACTATGGCTACACCTTC.

The V and J genes are TRBV2 and TRBJ1-2; TRBD1 is a possible D gene (6 bases). The V and J ends lost 1 base and 2 bases respectively, with 11 bases between them. The CDR3 is 15 amino acids. Germline CDR1 is SNHLY and CDR2 is FYNNEI. The CDR3 DNA is TGTGCCAGCAGTGAAGACAGGGTGGAGAACTATGGCTACACCTTC. Protein product: CASSEDRVENYGYTF.

The chain is built from TRBV7-9 and TRBJ2-3, with 7 bases fitting TRBD2. Germline V gene lookup returns CDR1 SEHNR and CDR2 FQNEAQ (reference sequence). V shed 2 bases and J 5 bases; nucleotides not matched to a gene: 4. The length of the CDR3 is 14 residues. Here the CDR3 reads CASSLRGEGDTQYF. CDR3 nucleotide sequence: TGTGCCAGCAGCTTACGTGGGGAGGGAGATACGCAGTATTTT.